What follows are 9 T cell receptor beta chains derived from one specimen sequenced in a study of cytomegalovirus exposure and HLA in healthy donors. PCR employed 60 Vbeta and 13 Jbeta primers. Clones were sequenced by immunoSEQ multiplex PCR, and TCRdb holds only the in-frame ones, with some missing. Among 150,000 to 200,000 clones listed, about 81% were seen once. Sequenced input: PBMCs. These receptors came from a woman under 30 in good health and CMV-seropositive.

The J gene is TRBJ1-5, the V gene TRBV2; TRBD1 matches at 10 bases. Germline V gene data show CDR1 as SNHLY and CDR2 as FYNNEI. This CDR3 contains 14 residues. V gave up 4 bases and J gave up 8 bases; unmatched junction bases: 5. The CDR3 DNA reads TGTGCCAGCAGTGTAGGACAGGGGGGGAAGCCCCAGCATTTT. Amino acids: CASSVGQGGKPQHF.

V is TRBV7-9 and J is TRBJ1-3, with 7 positions matching TRBD1. Per germline, CDR1 SEHNR and CDR2 FQNEAQ (reference sequence). This CDR3 region has 14 residues. V lost 8 bases and J lost 1; bases outside the gene matches: 5. CDR3 residues: CASLGGTSGNTIYF. The DNA for the CDR3 is TGTGCCAGCCTAGGGGGCACTTCTGGAAACACCATATATTTT.

The rearrangement uses TRBV10-2 and TRBJ2-2, with TRBD2 matching 13 bases. Germline V gene lookup returns CDR1 WSHSY and CDR2 SAAADI. Losses at the gene ends were 10 bases for V and 6 bases for J; bases not matched to a gene: 8. This CDR3 has 15 amino acids. The CDR3 coding sequence is TGCGCCACCAGACTAGCGGGGGGTCGATCCGGGGAGCTGTTTTTT. Its translation is CATRLAGGRSGELFF.

V usage is TRBV7-2 and J usage is TRBJ2-1; D may be TRBD2 (6 bases). Germline loops: CDR1 SGHTA, CDR2 FQGNSA. V gave up 5 bases and J gave up 10 bases, with 12 bases separating them. The CDR3 spans 12 residues. The CDR3 protein is CASSRLAGEQFF. For the CDR3, the DNA is TGTGCCAGCAGCCGGCTGGCGGGGGAGCAGTTCTTC.

V is TRBV6-1 and J is TRBJ2-7; TRBD1 agrees at 7 bases. There are 12 residues in the CDR3. Germline lookup yields CDR1 MNHNS and CDR2 SASEGT. V trimming: 5 bases; J trimming: 5 bases; junction bases outside the gene matches: 3. The CDR3 spells CASSRTGDEQYF. CDR3 bases: TGTGCCAGCAGTAGAACAGGGGACGAGCAGTACTTC.

The rearrangement uses TRBV19 and TRBJ1-2, with a tentative D call TRBD1 (6 bases). V lost 10 bases and J 4 bases, leaving 22 bases between the germline ends. In germline, CDR1 is LNHDA, CDR2 SQIVND (reference sequence). CDR3 length: 15 residues. The CDR3 protein is CATQRGSGLRYGYTF. The CDR3 DNA follows: TGTGCCACCCAAAGGGGGTCAGGACTGCGCTATGGCTACACCTTC.

The rearrangement links TRBV5-1 to TRBJ2-5; the match to TRBD2 covers 12 bases. The DNA end favors TRBJ2-7, so the J call may be wrong. The CDR3 loop spans 17 amino acids. From germline, CDR1 is SGHRS and CDR2 YFSETQ. The CDR3 is CASSLGRLAGGPDEQYF. The DNA for the CDR3 is TGCGCCAGCAGCTTGGGACGGCTAGCGGGGGGGCCGGACGAGCAGTACTTC.

The chain combines TRBV6-4 with TRBJ1-2; D possibly corresponds to TRBD1 (5 bases). CDR1 is MRHNA, CDR2 SNTAGT, per germline. V was shortened by 3 bases and J by 8 bases, with 19 bases between the two germline ends. CDR3 length: 15 residues. CDR3: CASSEYGNSGNGYTF. In nucleotides, the CDR3 is TGTGCCAGCAGTGAATATGGGAATTCAGGGAACGGCTACACCTTC.

In this sample, this clone turned up a few times. This sequence joins TRBV5-1 and TRBJ1-1; a weak D match, TRBD1 (6 bases). There are 14 residues in the CDR3. CDR1 SGHRS and CDR2 YFSETQ come from the germline V gene. V lost 5 bases, J lost 1 base, and 12 bases lay in between. The CDR3 nucleotides read TGCGCCAGCAGTCCCGGGACACAGAACACTGAAGCTTTCTTT. As protein: CASSPGTQNTEAFF.